Listed below are T cell receptor beta chains from one sample, sequenced in a study of T-cell memory formation after mild COVID-19. Each CDR3 protein is one row after TCRdb ran MiXCR on the 5' RACE reads. Here the sample spans under 200,000 distinct CDR3 sequences, approximately 10% being singletons. The sequenced material came from PBMCs or a T cell subset sorted from them (not recorded which). All receptors derive from a man younger than 30 who had mild COVID-19 (a few samples of this study predate the infection). Cell type and time point are not known. Both conserved end residues are trimmed from each CDR3. Each record gives: J gene, V gene, clone size, CDR3 protein. Size is omitted from some rows. Given values are once, few, many or a class for expanded clones.

>TRBJ1-2|TRBV7-2|.
ASSIGGGTEVYGYT
>TRBJ1-6|TRBV11-2|few
ASTETQGLNSPLH
>TRBJ1-5|TRBV20-1|.
SARALGGHFQPQH
>TRBJ1-2|TRBV25-1|few
ASSLTGSDGYT
>TRBJ2-3|TRBV20-1|.
SATPSDTQY
>TRBJ2-2|TRBV6-5|.
ASSRKTGGPGELF
>TRBJ1-2|TRBV3-1|few
ASSQAHRDNGYT
>TRBJ2-1|TRBV7-9|few
ASSLAGTGDNEQF
>TRBJ2-7|TRBV5-1|.
ASSFTGLGSYEQY
>TRBJ2-5|TRBV5-1|few
ASSLGAGPPETQY